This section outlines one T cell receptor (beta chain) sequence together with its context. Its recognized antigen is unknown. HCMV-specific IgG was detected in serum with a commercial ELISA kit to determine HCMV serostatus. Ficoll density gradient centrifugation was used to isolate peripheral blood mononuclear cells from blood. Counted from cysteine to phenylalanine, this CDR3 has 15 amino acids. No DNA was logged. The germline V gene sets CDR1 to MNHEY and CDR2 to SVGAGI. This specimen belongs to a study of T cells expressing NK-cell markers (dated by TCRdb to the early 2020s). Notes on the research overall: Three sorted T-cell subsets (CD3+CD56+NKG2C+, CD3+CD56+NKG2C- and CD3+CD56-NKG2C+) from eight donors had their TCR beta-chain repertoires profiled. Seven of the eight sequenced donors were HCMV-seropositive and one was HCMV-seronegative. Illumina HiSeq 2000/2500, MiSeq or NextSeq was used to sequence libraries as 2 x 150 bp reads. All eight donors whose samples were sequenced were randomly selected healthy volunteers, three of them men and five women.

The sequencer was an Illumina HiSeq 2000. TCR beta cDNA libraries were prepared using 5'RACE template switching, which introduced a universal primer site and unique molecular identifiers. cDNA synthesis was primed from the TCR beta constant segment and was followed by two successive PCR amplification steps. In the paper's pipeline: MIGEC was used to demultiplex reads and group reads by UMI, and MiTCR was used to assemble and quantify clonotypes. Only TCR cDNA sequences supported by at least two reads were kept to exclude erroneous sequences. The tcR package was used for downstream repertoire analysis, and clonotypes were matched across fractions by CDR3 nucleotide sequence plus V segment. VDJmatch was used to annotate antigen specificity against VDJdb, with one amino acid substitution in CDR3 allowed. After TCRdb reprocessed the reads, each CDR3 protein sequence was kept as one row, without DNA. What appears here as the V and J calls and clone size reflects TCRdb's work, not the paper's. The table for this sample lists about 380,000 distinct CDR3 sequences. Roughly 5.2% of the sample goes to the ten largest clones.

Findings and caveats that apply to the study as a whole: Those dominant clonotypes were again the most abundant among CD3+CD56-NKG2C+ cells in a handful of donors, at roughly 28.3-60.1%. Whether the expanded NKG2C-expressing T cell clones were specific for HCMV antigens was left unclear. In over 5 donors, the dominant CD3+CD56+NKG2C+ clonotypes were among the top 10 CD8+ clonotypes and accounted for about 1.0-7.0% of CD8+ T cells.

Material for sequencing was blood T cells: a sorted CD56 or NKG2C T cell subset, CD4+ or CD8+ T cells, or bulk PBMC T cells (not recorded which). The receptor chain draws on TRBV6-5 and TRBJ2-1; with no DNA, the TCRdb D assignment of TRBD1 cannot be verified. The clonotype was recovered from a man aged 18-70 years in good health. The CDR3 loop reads CASSSHTRGEDEQFF.